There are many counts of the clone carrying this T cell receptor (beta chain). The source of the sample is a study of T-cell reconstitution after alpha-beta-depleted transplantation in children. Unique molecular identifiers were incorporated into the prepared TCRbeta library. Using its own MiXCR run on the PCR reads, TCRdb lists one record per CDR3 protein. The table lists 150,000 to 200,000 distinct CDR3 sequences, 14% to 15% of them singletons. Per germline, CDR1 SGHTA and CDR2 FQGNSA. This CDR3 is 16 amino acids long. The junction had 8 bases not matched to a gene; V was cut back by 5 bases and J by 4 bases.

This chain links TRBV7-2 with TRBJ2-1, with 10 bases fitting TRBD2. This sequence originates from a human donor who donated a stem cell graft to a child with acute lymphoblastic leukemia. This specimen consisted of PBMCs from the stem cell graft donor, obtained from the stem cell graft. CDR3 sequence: CASSLSRLAGYNEQFF. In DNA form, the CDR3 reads TGTGCCAGCAGCCTCTCACGACTAGCGGGTTACAATGAGCAGTTCTTC.